The T cell receptor beta chain described here comes from a study of T-cell reconstitution after alpha-beta-depleted transplantation in children. Researchers prepared the TCRbeta library using unique molecular identifiers, the study reports. A single record per CDR3 protein comes from TCRdb applying MiXCR to the PCR reads. The data show some 840,000 distinct CDR3 sequences, less than 20% seen once. In this sample, this clonotype turned up a few times. The antigen remains undetermined. General study points: The authors attributed T-cell counts and diversity one year after transplant mostly to newly produced T cells.

This CDR3 has 14 amino acids. The V gene's germline CDR1 is WNHNN and CDR2 SYGVQD (reference sequence). The V end was cut by 0 bases, the J end by 10 bases, with 13 bases between. This rearrangement joins TRBV10-1 to TRBJ2-1, with D possibly matching TRBD2 (6 bases). This specimen consisted of PBMCs, mostly from graft donor cells, obtained 360 days after TCRalphabeta/CD19-depleted stem cell transplant. The TCR originated in a male patient younger than 18 who had a stem cell transplant for acute lymphoblastic leukemia, so the T cells may come from the graft donor. The CDR3 region is CASSESTGVGEQFF. Written as DNA, the CDR3 is TGCGCCAGCAGTGAGTCGACGGGAGTAGGGGAGCAGTTCTTC.